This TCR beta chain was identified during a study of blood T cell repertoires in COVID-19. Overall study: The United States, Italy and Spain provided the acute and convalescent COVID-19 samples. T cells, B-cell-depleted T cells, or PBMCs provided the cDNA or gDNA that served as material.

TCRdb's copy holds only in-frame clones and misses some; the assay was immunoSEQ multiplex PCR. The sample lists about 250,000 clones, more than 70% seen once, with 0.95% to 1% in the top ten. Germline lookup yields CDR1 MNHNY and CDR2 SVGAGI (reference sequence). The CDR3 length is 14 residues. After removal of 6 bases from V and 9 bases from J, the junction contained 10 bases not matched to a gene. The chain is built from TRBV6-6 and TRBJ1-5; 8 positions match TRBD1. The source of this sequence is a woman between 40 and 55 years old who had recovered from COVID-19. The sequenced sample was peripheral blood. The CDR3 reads CASRPQGARRPQHF. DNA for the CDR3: TGTGCCAGCAGGCCCCAGGGGGCGCGTAGGCCCCAGCATTTT.